This T cell receptor (beta chain) was captured by sequencing in a study of shared clonotypes between healthy human individuals. Study-wide points: Naive subsets tended to show greater estimated richness than memory subsets.

Cells designated naive CD8 were CD45RO-negative and were positively selected for CCR7, with terminally differentiated effector memory CD45RA+ cells excluded. Comment on this clone: What it binds is not known.

The CDR3 extends over 16 amino acids. V was clipped by 3 bases and J by 0 bases; unmatched bases: 4. Germline CDR1 LNHDA, CDR2 SQIVND (reference sequence). Each subset's genomic DNA was shared equally among a number of immunoSEQ plates. The repertoire was sequenced with immunoSEQ multiplex PCR; TCRdb's copy has only in-frame clones and lacks some. The sample records roughly 890,000 clones, 80% to 95% being singletons. The V and J genes are TRBV19 and TRBJ2-2; 7 positions match TRBD2. This TCR derives from a man aged 25-45 years in good health. Sequenced sample: naive CD8+ T cells sorted from blood. The CDR3 sequence: CASSMEGGSNTGELFF. DNA of the CDR3: TGTGCCAGTAGTATGGAGGGAGGGTCGAACACCGGGGAGCTGTTTTTT.